The rows below give T cell receptor beta chains drawn from one sample of a study of CD8 T cells in ankylosing spondylitis. TCRdb re-called the 5' RACE reads with MiXCR, one entry per CDR3 protein. In the table there are 800,000 to 900,000 distinct CDR3 sequences, about 10% of which are singletons. Sequenced sample: blood, either unsorted or a sorted T cell fraction (not recorded which). The receptor source for this set is a male donor with ankylosing spondylitis. Both conserved end residues are part of each CDR3. Each record gives: J gene, D gene, clone size, V gene, CDR3 protein, CDR3 DNA. A D gene is named only where the DNA matches it firmly. The size of a clone is reported for some rows only, either as once, few or many, or as a class for expanded clones.

TRBJ2-7	TRBD2	few	TRBV20-1	CSGGGTSSYEQYF	TGCAGTGGGGGCGGGACTAGCTCCTACGAGCAGTACTTC
TRBJ1-1	NA	NA	TRBV19	CASSLFAGRTEAFF	TGTGCCAGTAGTCTCTTCGCGGGACGCACTGAAGCTTTCTTT
TRBJ2-5	NA	few	TRBV6-1	CASSVGMAVETQYF	TGTGCCAGCAGTGTAGGAATGGCGGTAGAGACCCAGTACTTC
TRBJ2-6	NA	NA	TRBV6-1	CASSAFGGANVLTF	TGTGCCAGCAGTGCCTTCGGCGGGGCCAACGTCCTGACTTTC
TRBJ2-7	TRBD2	few	TRBV7-2	CASSWTSGSFSYEQYF	TGTGCCAGCAGCTGGACGAGCGGGAGTTTCTCCTACGAGCAGTACTTC
TRBJ2-1	NA	NA	TRBV7-2	CASRRGTNNEQFF	TGTGCCAGCAGGAGGGGGACGAACAATGAGCAGTTCTTC
TRBJ1-5	NA	few	TRBV21-1	CASSKVSRDRVFLLSNQPQHF	TGTGCCAGCAGCAAAGTATCGCGGGACAGAGTCTTCCTTCTTAGCAATCAGCCCCAGCATTTT
TRBJ2-7	NA	NA	TRBV6-1	CASRLDSNYEQYF	TGTGCCAGCAGGTTGGACAGTAATTACGAGCAGTACTTC
TRBJ2-1	TRBD2	few	TRBV20-1	CSATRLAGSYNEQFF	TGCAGTGCTACCCGACTAGCGGGTTCCTACAATGAGCAGTTCTTC
TRBJ1-1	NA	many	TRBV29-1	CSVARPAEAFF	TGCAGCGTCGCTCGGCCAGCTGAAGCTTTCTTT
TRBJ2-3	NA	few	TRBV3-1	CASSQLTAGDTQYF	TGTGCCAGCAGCCAACTTACTGCGGGCGATACGCAGTATTTT
TRBJ1-4	NA	few	TRBV7-6	CASSYPGVGEKLFF	TGTGCCAGCAGCTACCCAGGGGTTGGTGAAAAACTGTTTTTT
TRBJ2-2	NA	NA	TRBV4-3	CASSPGILQGNTGELFF	TGCGCCAGCAGCCCGGGAATATTACAGGGAAACACCGGGGAGCTGTTTTTT
TRBJ1-1	NA	few	TRBV11-2	CASTLSLSSRGRAFF	TGTGCCAGCACCTTAAGCCTCAGTAGTCGGGGAAGAGCTTTCTTT
TRBJ2-2	NA	NA	TRBV7-3	CASSLNRQANTGELFF	TGTGCCAGCAGCTTAAACAGGCAGGCGAACACCGGGGAGCTGTTTTTT
TRBJ2-5	TRBD1	NA	TRBV12-3/TRBV12-4	CASSLIRGLETQYF	TGTGCCAGCAGTTTGATTAGGGGGCTAGAGACCCAGTACTTC
TRBJ1-6	NA	many	TRBV7-9	CASSLLQGPLHF	TGTGCCAGCAGCTTATTACAGGGCCCCCTCCACTTT
TRBJ2-3	TRBD2	few	TRBV7-2	CASSYSGATDTQYF	TGTGCCAGCAGCTATAGCGGGGCCACAGATACGCAGTATTTT
TRBJ2-4	TRBD2	NA	TRBV12-3/TRBV12-4	CASIKSGGGKGFQYF	TGTGCCAGCATTAAATCGGGGGGTGGAAAGGGATTTCAGTACTTC
TRBJ2-7	NA	few	TRBV7-2	CASSLFPGVKGYEQYF	TGTGCCAGCAGCTTATTTCCGGGAGTCAAGGGCTACGAGCAGTACTTC
TRBJ2-1	NA	NA	TRBV18	CASSPPGSGHEQFF	TGTGCCAGCTCACCACCGGGATCTGGGCATGAGCAGTTCTTC
TRBJ2-7	NA	few	TRBV20-1	CSAGLALSYEQYF	TGCAGTGCTGGATTAGCACTCTCCTACGAGCAGTACTTC
TRBJ1-1	TRBD1	NA	TRBV5-1	CASSPNRGLNTEAFF	TGCGCCAGCAGCCCGAACAGGGGACTGAACACTGAAGCTTTCTTT
TRBJ2-1	NA	few	TRBV6-2/TRBV6-3	CASRGYTGLGWGEQFF	TGTGCCAGCAGGGGGTACACAGGGCTGGGTTGGGGTGAGCAGTTCTTC
TRBJ2-1	NA	few	TRBV5-6	CASSLVQLSSYNEQFF	TGTGCCAGCAGCTTGGTTCAATTAAGCTCCTACAATGAGCAGTTCTTC
TRBJ2-7	NA	NA	TRBV6-1	CASSEFFEQYF	TGTGCCAGCAGTGAATTTTTCGAGCAGTACTTC
TRBJ2-3	TRBD2	many	TRBV7-2	CASTSGTPDTQYF	TGTGCCAGCACAAGCGGGACGCCAGATACGCAGTATTTT
TRBJ1-1	NA	NA	TRBV9	CASTKDTLNTEAFF	TGTGCCAGCACCAAAGACACCCTGAACACTGAAGCTTTCTTT
TRBJ1-5	NA	few	TRBV7-2	CASTLRGGVDQPQHF	TGTGCCAGCACTCTCCGGGGGGGCGTTGATCAGCCCCAGCATTTT
TRBJ1-4	TRBD1	few	TRBV7-2	CASSRDRGREKLFF	TGTGCCAGCAGCCGCGACAGGGGGCGCGAAAAACTGTTTTTT
TRBJ1-5	NA	many	TRBV20-1	CSARQDRGSLSNQPQHF	TGCAGTGCTCGGCAGGATCGGGGATCCCTTAGCAATCAGCCCCAGCATTTT
TRBJ2-1	NA	few	TRBV18	CASSPQSTEQFF	TGTGCCAGCTCACCACAATCCACTGAGCAGTTCTTC
TRBJ1-6	NA	NA	TRBV6-1	CASRSQVVGSPLHF	TGTGCCAGCAGGTCACAGGTGGTGGGGTCACCCCTCCACTTT
TRBJ2-3	TRBD1	NA	TRBV20-1	CSVLDRGRADTQYF	TGCAGTGTTCTGGACAGGGGAAGAGCAGATACGCAGTATTTT
TRBJ1-4	NA	NA	TRBV7-6	CASSLEGQAGEKLFF	TGTGCCAGCAGCTTAGAAGGACAAGCGGGTGAAAAACTGTTTTTT
TRBJ2-7	NA	few	TRBV10-3	CAISERTASSYEQYF	TGTGCCATCAGTGAAAGGACAGCGAGCTCCTACGAGCAGTACTTC
TRBJ1-5	NA	NA	TRBV12-3/TRBV12-4	CASSLRRAVNQPQHF	TGTGCCAGCAGTTTACGCAGGGCAGTTAATCAGCCCCAGCATTTT
TRBJ2-7	NA	few	TRBV3-1	CASSQDGEQEYDRRGQYF	TGTGCCAGCAGCCAAGATGGAGAGCAAGAGTACGATCGGAGGGGGCAGTACTTC
TRBJ1-1	NA	NA	TRBV7-9	CASRQPLSGGTEAFF	TGTGCCAGCAGACAACCTCTGAGCGGCGGCACTGAAGCTTTCTTT
TRBJ2-2	TRBD1	NA	TRBV11-2	CASTPNRGRTGELFF	TGTGCCAGCACCCCAAACAGGGGGCGTACCGGGGAGCTGTTTTTT